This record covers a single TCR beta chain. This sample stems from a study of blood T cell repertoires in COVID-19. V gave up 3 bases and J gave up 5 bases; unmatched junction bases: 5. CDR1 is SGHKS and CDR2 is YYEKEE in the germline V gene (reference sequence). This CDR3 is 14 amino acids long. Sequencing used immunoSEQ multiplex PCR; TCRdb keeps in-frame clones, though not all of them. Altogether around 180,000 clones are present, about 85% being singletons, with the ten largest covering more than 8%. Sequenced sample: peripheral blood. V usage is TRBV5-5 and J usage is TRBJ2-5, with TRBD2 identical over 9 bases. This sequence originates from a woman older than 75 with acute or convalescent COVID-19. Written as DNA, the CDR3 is TGTGCCAGCAGCTCCACTGGACTAGCGGAGACCCAGTACTTC. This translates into CASSSTGLAETQYF.